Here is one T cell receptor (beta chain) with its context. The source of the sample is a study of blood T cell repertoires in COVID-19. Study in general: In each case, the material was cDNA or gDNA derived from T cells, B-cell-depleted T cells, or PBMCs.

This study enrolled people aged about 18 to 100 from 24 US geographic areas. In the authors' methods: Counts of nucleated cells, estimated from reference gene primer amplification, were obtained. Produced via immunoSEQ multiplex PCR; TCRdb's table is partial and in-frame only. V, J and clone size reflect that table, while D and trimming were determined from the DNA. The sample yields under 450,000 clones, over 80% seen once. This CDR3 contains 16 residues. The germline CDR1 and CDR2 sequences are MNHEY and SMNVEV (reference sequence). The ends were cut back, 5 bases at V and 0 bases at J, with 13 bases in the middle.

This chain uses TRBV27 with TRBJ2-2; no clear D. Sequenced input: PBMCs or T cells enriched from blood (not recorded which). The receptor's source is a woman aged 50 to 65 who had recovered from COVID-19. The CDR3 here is CASSTRQISNTGELFF. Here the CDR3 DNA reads TGTGCCAGCAGTACAAGACAAATTTCGAACACCGGGGAGCTGTTTTTT.